The 29 T cell receptor beta chains below were found in one sample sequenced in a study of technical replicates of blood from a handful of donors. Data came from immunoSEQ multiplex PCR; TCRdb stores just in-frame clones and leaves some out. The profile shows 84,000 or so clones, roughly 94% of them singletons. Sequenced material: T cells isolated from PBMCs. The receptors come from a human donor in good health.

CDR3 nucleotide sequence: TGTGCCAGCAGCTTATATGGCGGCCCCTACGAGCAGTACTTC. Translation gives CASSLYGGPYEQYF. The chain is built from TRBV7-3 and TRBJ2-7; D uncertain. The germline gives CDR1 SGHTA, CDR2 FQGTGA. Trimming took 2 bases from V and 2 from J, leaving 10 bases between them. The CDR3 has 14 amino acids.

Note on this clone: Germline and junction disagree at one end, which may indicate a read error. The same CDR3 also results from other DNA sequences found in this sample. The chain carries TRBV7-9 and TRBJ1-2; 8 bases are shared with TRBD1. Germline V lookup: CDR1 SEHNR, CDR2 FQNEAQ (reference sequence). This CDR3 region has 13 residues. CDR3 nucleotides: TGCGCCAGCAGCTTTGGGACAGGCTATGGCTACACCTTC. Its translation: CASSFGTGYGYTF.

The rearrangement uses TRBV4-2 and TRBJ2-1, with D maybe TRBD2 (5 bases). Germline lookup yields CDR1 LGHNA and CDR2 YNFKEQ. The CDR3 spans 11 residues. Deletions cut 4 bases from V and 8 bases from J, with 6 bases between. The CDR3 region has the DNA TGTGCCAGCAGCCTGGAGGATGAGCAGTTCTTC. Translation: CASSLEDEQFF.

This chain uses TRBV11-3 with TRBJ2-6; D not resolved. The CDR3 consists of 14 residues. CDR1 SGHNT and CDR2 YENEEA come from the germline V gene. Trimming left V 3 bases short and J 0 bases short, with 3 bases between. The CDR3 reads CASSFHSGANVLTF. The CDR3 nucleotides read TGTGCCAGCAGCTTCCACTCTGGGGCCAACGTCCTGACTTTC.

The chain recombines TRBV5-1 with TRBJ2-3; TRBD2 is a possible D gene (6 bases). There are 12 residues in the CDR3. Germline CDR1 and CDR2: SGHRS and YFSETQ. Trimming cost V 6 bases and J 7 bases, with 12 bases left between them. Here the CDR3 reads CASTGGQNTQYF. The DNA for the CDR3 is TGCGCCAGCACCGGGGGTCAGAATACGCAGTATTTT.

The rearrangement joins TRBV6-1 to TRBJ2-1; 14 bases line up with TRBD2. This CDR3 has 15 residues. V dropped 6 bases and J dropped 15; count of bases not matched to a gene: 13. Germline V CDR1 and CDR2: MNHNS, SASEGT. The CDR3 is CASSPSGLAGGGGFF. The CDR3 nucleotides read TGTGCCAGCAGCCCGTCTGGACTAGCGGGAGGCGGGGGGTTCTTC.

The chain employs TRBV28 and TRBJ2-7; the D gene is possibly TRBD2 (6 bases). Trimming took off 3 bases at V and 4 bases at J, with 13 bases between the two ends. Germline V CDR1 and CDR2: MDHEN, SYDVKM. The CDR3 is 14 residues long. This CDR3 is CASSFVGGAYEQYF. The CDR3 nucleotides read TGTGCCAGCAGTTTTGTGGGAGGAGCGTACGAGCAGTACTTC.

This clone has just one count. V and J are TRBV19 and TRBJ2-7, with 10 bases matching TRBD1. The J segment lost 1 base and the V segment lost 7 bases, leaving 10 bases of the junction unmatched. CDR1 and CDR2 from the germline V gene are LNHDA and SQIVND (reference sequence). This CDR3 has 16 residues. CDR3 protein: CASKLREGQGSYEQYF. The CDR3 nucleotides are TGTGCCAGTAAGCTCCGGGAGGGACAGGGGTCCTACGAGCAGTACTTC.

The chain has TRBV7-9 and TRBJ2-2, with 8 nucleotides matching TRBD2. Germline loops: CDR1 SEHNR, CDR2 FQNEAQ (reference sequence). The CDR3 extends over 16 amino acids. The junction had 2 bases not matched to a gene; V was cut back by 1 base and J by 1 base. Written as DNA, the CDR3 is TGTGCCAGCAGCTTAGGTCTAGCGGGGAACACCGGGGAGCTGTTTTTT. Amino acids: CASSLGLAGNTGELFF. Variable domain in full (rest from reference TRBV7-9 and TRBJ2-2): DTGVSQNPRHKITKRGQNVTFRCDPISEHNRLYWYRQTLGQGPEFLTYFQNEAQLEKSRLLSDRFSAERPKGSFSTLEIQRTEQGDSAMYLCASSLGLAGNTGELFFGEGSRLTVL.

The genes are TRBV4-1 and TRBJ2-5, with TRBD2 matching over 7 bases. The CDR3 spans 15 residues. V shed 5 bases and J 4 bases; nucleotides not matched to a gene: 10. The germline V gene has CDR1 MGHRA and CDR2 YSYEKL. The CDR3: CASSFLGGARETQYF. The CDR3 DNA follows: TGCGCCAGCAGCTTCCTGGGAGGGGCGAGAGAGACCCAGTACTTC.

For this clone: A junction boundary mismatches the germline segment, possibly from a read error. The J gene is TRBJ2-7, the V gene TRBV7-7; possibly TRBD2 for D (5 bases). The length of the CDR3 is 13 residues. The germline gives CDR1 SSHAT, CDR2 FNYEAQ (reference sequence). The CDR3: CASSRGRGYEQYF. The CDR3, as DNA: TGTGCTAGCAGCCGAGGACGGGGCTACGAGCAGTACTTC.

The rearrangement links TRBV29-1 to TRBJ2-1; 7 positions match TRBD1. The germline gives CDR1 SQVTM, CDR2 ANQGSEA. CDR3 length: 14 residues. The trim removed 7 bases at V and 1 base at J, leaving 7 bases unmatched. The CDR3 sequence is CSADYRGSYNEQFF. The CDR3 DNA reads TGCAGCGCCGATTACAGGGGATCCTACAATGAGCAGTTCTTC.

The chain joins TRBV19 to TRBJ1-1, with D uncertain. The V end lost 5 bases, the J end lost 6 bases, and 16 bases lay between the germline ends. The CDR3 is 14 amino acids. CDR1 is LNHDA, CDR2 SQIVND, per germline (reference sequence). The CDR3 bases are TGTGCCAGTAGTCCGCGTGGAGGGTTGGCTGAAGCTTTCTTT. It yields the protein CASSPRGGLAEAFF.

This rearrangement joins TRBV7-2 to TRBJ1-5, with TRBD1 identical over 7 bases. The CDR3 sequence is 14 residues long. The V segment lost 5 bases and the J segment 4 bases; nucleotides outside the gene matches: 5. Looked up from germline, CDR1 is SGHTA and CDR2 is FQGNSA. This chain's CDR3 is CASSLPGGNQPQHF. As DNA, the CDR3 is TGTGCCAGCAGCCTTCCAGGGGGGAATCAGCCCCAGCATTTT. The full variable domain, rest sourced from reference TRBV7-2 and TRBJ1-5, is GAGVSQSPSNKVTEKGKDVELRCDPISGHTALYWYRQSLGQGLEFLIYFQGNSAPDKSGLPSDRFSAERTGGSVSTLTIQRTQQEDSAVYLCASSLPGGNQPQHFGDGTRLSIL.

The J gene is TRBJ1-6, the V gene TRBV30; a weak D match, TRBD1 (5 bases). The V end was cut by 1 base, the J end by 6 bases, with 13 bases between. CDR1 and CDR2 (germline): GTSNPN, SVGIG (reference sequence). The length of the CDR3 is 15 residues. CDR3 DNA sequence: TGTGCCTGGAGTGGCCCGGGACTGAGTAATTCACCCCTCCACTTT. This gives the protein CAWSGPGLSNSPLHF.

The rearrangement joins TRBV27 to TRBJ1-2, with 8 bases that match TRBD1. CDR1 is MNHEY, CDR2 SMNVEV, per germline (reference sequence). With 5 bases clipped from V and 5 bases from J, the junction kept 13 bases outside the gene matches. This CDR3 has 16 amino acids. CDR3: CASSPTYRGKWYGYTF. CDR3 nucleotide sequence: TGTGCCAGCAGTCCTACCTACAGGGGGAAATGGTATGGCTACACCTTC.

The chain is built from TRBV2 and TRBJ2-3; TRBD2 is a possible D gene (5 bases). The CDR3 runs 15 residues. Germline V gene data show CDR1 as SNHLY and CDR2 as FYNNEI. Trimming removed 5 bases at V and 3 bases at J, with 15 bases between. CDR3 protein: CASSPIMGGTDTQYF. CDR3 in DNA: TGTGCCAGCAGTCCCATAATGGGCGGGACAGATACGCAGTATTTT.

This chain connects TRBV25-1 to TRBJ2-5, with D unresolved. Germline V gives CDR1 MGHDK, CDR2 SYGVNS. This CDR3 contains 16 residues. Trimming cost V 0 bases and J 2 bases, with 13 bases left between them. In nucleotides, the CDR3 is TGTGCCAGCAGTGAATATGCCCAGGATGAACAAGAGACCCAGTACTTC. Translation: CASSEYAQDEQETQYF. Drawing the rest from reference TRBV25-1 and TRBJ2-5, the complete variable domain is EADIYQTPRYLVIGTGKKITLECSQTMGHDKMYWYQQDPGMELHLIHYSYGVNSTEKGDLSSESTVSRIRTEHFPLTLESARPSHTSQYLCASSEYAQDEQETQYFGPGTRLLVL.

V and J are TRBV5-4 and TRBJ1-1; 7 positions match TRBD1. The CDR3 has 16 residues. Germline V gene data show CDR1 as SGHNT and CDR2 as YYREEE (reference sequence). V was pared by 0 bases and J by 1 base, with 6 bases of the junction left unmatched. The CDR3 sequence: CASSLGPTGSNTEAFF. CDR3 DNA sequence: TGTGCCAGCAGCTTGGGACCGACAGGGTCGAACACTGAAGCTTTCTTT.

The chain couples TRBV4-1 to TRBJ2-7, with 7 bases that match TRBD2. J lost 5 bases, V lost 0 bases, and 4 bases had no gene match. Germline CDR1 and CDR2: MGHRA and YSYEKL. The CDR3 totals 14 residues. The DNA of the CDR3 is TGCGCCAGCAGCCAAGACAGACTAGCCCACGAGCAGTACTTC. Its protein product is CASSQDRLAHEQYF.

This clone appeared a single time. The V gene is TRBV10-3, the J gene TRBJ2-3, with 12 bases fitting TRBD2. CDR3 length: 22 residues. Losses at the gene ends were 2 bases for V and 4 bases for J; bases not matched to a gene: 22. Germline CDR1 ENHRY, CDR2 SYGVKD. The DNA of the CDR3 is TGTGCCATCAGTGAGCGGGCTAGCGGGAGGGTGGGGGTCGGAGGTATTTCAGATACGCAGTATTTT. As protein: CAISERASGRVGVGGISDTQYF.

This clone showed up just once. The chain links TRBV6-1 to TRBJ2-7, with 7 positions matching TRBD1. CDR1 MNHNS and CDR2 SASEGT come from the germline V gene. With 6 bases clipped from V and 3 bases from J, the junction kept 5 bases outside the gene matches. The CDR3 contains 13 residues. This CDR3 reads CASSRDRDYEQYF. In nucleotides, the CDR3 is TGTGCCAGCAGCCGTGACAGGGACTACGAGCAGTACTTC.

This chain connects TRBV5-1 to TRBJ2-5; TRBD2 matches at 11 bases. The trim removed 7 bases at V and 3 bases at J, leaving 5 bases unmatched. This CDR3 is 14 amino acids long. The germline CDR1 and CDR2 sequences are SGHRS and YFSETQ. The CDR3 DNA follows: TGCGCCAGCCATCCTAGCGGGGGGAAAGAGACCCAGTACTTC. It specifies CASHPSGGKETQYF.

The rearrangement joins TRBV2 to TRBJ2-1; D gene uncertain. This CDR3 contains 14 residues. Germline CDR1 and CDR2: SNHLY and FYNNEI. The germline V and J ends were trimmed by 10 bases and 0 bases, with 13 bases remaining between them. The CDR3: CANPFNSSYNEQFF. The CDR3 coding sequence is TGTGCCAACCCGTTTAACAGCTCCTACAATGAGCAGTTCTTC.

This sequence joins TRBV7-9 and TRBJ1-2; no clear D gene. CDR1 is SEHNR, CDR2 FQNEAQ, per germline (reference sequence). Deletions cut 2 bases from V and 2 bases from J, with 15 bases between. CDR3 length equals 16 residues. CDR3 amino acids: CASSLFSISRNYGYTF. The CDR3 DNA is TGTGCCAGCAGCTTATTTTCCATTTCGCGAAACTATGGCTACACCTTC. Full variable domain (missing parts from reference TRBV7-9 and TRBJ1-2): DTGVSQNPRHKITKRGQNVTFRCDPISEHNRLYWYRQTLGQGPEFLTYFQNEAQLEKSRLLSDRFSAERPKGSFSTLEIQRTEQGDSAMYLCASSLFSISRNYGYTFGSGTRLTVV.

The chain uses TRBV18 and TRBJ1-2; D is unresolved. Germline CDR1 KGHSH, CDR2 LQKENI. This CDR3 comprises 15 residues. Trimming took off 6 bases at V and 10 bases at J, with 24 bases between the two ends. The DNA of the CDR3 is TGTGCCAGCTCTCCCACTCGCCGGTCCGGGGAGGCCTACACCTTC. Encoded protein: CASSPTRRSGEAYTF.

The CDR3 DNA follows: TGCGCCAGCAGCTTTCGGACTAGCGGGGGGGCCTACAATGAGCAGTTCTTC. It yields the protein CASSFRTSGGAYNEQFF. The chain couples TRBV5-1 to TRBJ2-1, with 15 positions matching TRBD2. Germline CDR1 SGHRS, CDR2 YFSETQ. V shed 2 bases, J shed 2 bases, and the junction held 2 bases outside the gene matches. The length of the CDR3 is 17 residues.

This rearrangement joins TRBV6-5 to TRBJ2-3, with 10 bases that match TRBD1. This CDR3 is 13 amino acids long. Losses at the gene ends were 6 bases for V and 3 bases for J; bases not matched to a gene: 0. Germline V gene sequence: CDR1 MNHEY, CDR2 SVGAGI. This chain's CDR3 is CASRDRGTDTQYF. CDR3 coding DNA: TGTGCCAGCAGGGACAGGGGGACAGATACGCAGTATTTT.

The rearrangement uses TRBV11-2 and TRBJ2-7; 13 nucleotides line up with TRBD2. This CDR3 spans 17 amino acids. Trimming cost V 0 bases and J 5 bases; bases outside gene matches: 7. Germline V gene data show CDR1 as SGHAT and CDR2 as FQNNGV. This CDR3 is CASSLDPGTSGIDEQYF. As DNA, the CDR3 is TGTGCCAGCAGCTTAGACCCCGGGACTAGCGGGATAGACGAGCAGTACTTC.